This entry lists 7 T cell receptor beta chains sequenced from one sample in a study of response to subunit inactivated influenza vaccine. TCRdb called the RT-PCR reads again in MiXCR, with one record for every CDR3 protein. The sample carries 650,000 or so distinct CDR3 sequences, 11% to 15% recorded once. Here the sequenced sample was PBMCs from blood, taken around 14 days before vaccination. Receptor source: a man in his forties or fifties who received an inactivated influenza vaccine.

V and J are TRBV28 and TRBJ2-3, with 7 bases matching TRBD1. The germline CDR1 and CDR2 sequences are MDHEN and SYDVKM. J was trimmed by 6 bases and V by 10 bases; bases with no gene match: 10. The CDR3 is made up of 13 amino acids. For the CDR3, the DNA is TGTGCCACGTATCCGACAGGGTTTGATACGCAGTATTTT. It specifies CATYPTGFDTQYF.

This clonotype has just a few counts. Since a much larger clone is just one base distant, this may be a read error. The genes are TRBV7-9 and TRBJ1-1, with a possible D match to TRBD1 (5 bases). The CDR3 contains 14 residues. Germline CDR1 SEHNR, CDR2 FQNEAQ (reference sequence). Between the trimmed V and J ends, which lost 5 bases and 0 bases, there was a span of 10 bases. DNA of the CDR3: TGTGCCAGCAGCGATGGGGGGATGAACACTGAAGCTTTCTTT. Its protein product is CASSDGGMNTEAFF.

The chain recombines TRBV29-1 with TRBJ2-3, with D tentatively TRBD2 (6 bases). The CDR3 is 14 amino acids. The germline gives CDR1 SQVTM, CDR2 ANQGSEA. The V and J ends lost 5 bases and 1 base respectively, with 13 bases between them. The CDR3, as DNA: TGCAGCGTTCGGTCCAGCGGGCGCACAGATACGCAGTATTTT. As protein: CSVRSSGRTDTQYF.

The CDR3 sequence is CASRGQGKETQYF. CDR3 DNA: TGTGCCAGCAGGGGACAGGGTAAAGAGACCCAGTACTTC. This rearrangement joins TRBV12-3 or TRBV12-4 to TRBJ2-5, with TRBD1 matching over 9 bases. CDR3 length equals 13 residues. V shed 6 bases and J 3 bases; nucleotides not matched to a gene: 2.

This chain links TRBV6-2 or TRBV6-3 with TRBJ1-1, with 8 nucleotides matching TRBD1. CDR3 size: 14 residues. Germline CDR1 and CDR2: MNHEY and SVGEGT. With 7 bases clipped from V and 3 bases from J, the junction kept 7 bases outside the gene matches. This chain's CDR3 is CASKQGAVDTEAFF. For the CDR3, the DNA is TGTGCCAGCAAGCAGGGGGCGGTGGACACTGAAGCTTTCTTT.

This clonotype appeared many times. The chain recombines TRBV3-1 with TRBJ2-7; 11 nucleotides align to TRBD1. Germline loops: CDR1 LGHDT, CDR2 YNNKEL (reference sequence). The CDR3 is made up of 18 amino acids. The ends lost 0 bases at V and 2 bases at J; junction bases unmatched: 9. The CDR3 DNA reads TGTGCCAGCAGCCAAGATCCCACCGGGACAGGGGGTACCTACGAGCAGTACTTC. Translating gives CASSQDPTGTGGTYEQYF.

V gene TRBV20-1 combines with J gene TRBJ2-1, with 14 bases lining up with TRBD2. Losses at the gene ends were 4 bases for V and 1 base for J; bases not matched to a gene: 6. This CDR3 contains 17 residues. Germline CDR1 reads DFQATT; CDR2 reads SNEGSKA (reference sequence). CDR3 coding DNA: TGCAGTGCTAAGGGACTAGCGGGAGACATATCCTACAATGAGCAGTTCTTC. Amino acids: CSAKGLAGDISYNEQFF.